In this sample, the clone carrying this T cell receptor (beta chain) turned up a few times. These data belong to a study of human T cells and chemical hapten exposure. As for the study in general: Slight volume differences across pooled libraries mainly accounted for varying per-sample TCR yields.

TCRdb passed the RACE reads through MiXCR, listing each CDR3 protein once. The sample lists more than 85,000 distinct CDR3 sequences; more than 7% were seen once. The CDR3 is made up of 16 amino acids. The trim removed 5 bases at V and 7 bases at J, leaving 10 bases unmatched. CDR1 and CDR2 from the germline V gene are SGHTA and FQGNSA. As for time point: patch test 2, 6 weeks after DPC sensitization. Treatment indicated: therapeutic diphenylcyclopropenone sensitization with weekly scalp DPC. This sequence was found in a woman aged 35 to 49 with alopecia areata. Some clones in this sample may be carry-over from other donors' samples. The chain links TRBV7-2 to TRBJ2-1, with 11 nucleotides matching TRBD1. Source: whole blood, taken in connection with sensitization to the hapten diphenylcyclopropenone (DPC). For the CDR3, the DNA is TGTGCCAGCAGCAAAGGAGGACAGGGGGCGTCGAATGAGCAGTTCTTC. As protein: CASSKGGQGASNEQFF.